This TCR beta chain was identified in a study of T cell repertoires in cytomegalovirus infection. Study background: CMV infection and matching HLA type were both indicated by public TCR beta signatures.

Points on this clonotype: What it binds is not known.

CDR1 is SGHNT, CDR2 YYREEE, per germline (reference sequence). The CDR3 runs 15 residues. Trimming shortened V by 3 bases and J by 0 bases, and 12 bases separated the two germline ends. Via MiXCR, TCRdb re-called the reads, giving one row per CDR3 protein. This sample has 400,000 to 600,000 distinct CDR3 sequences; 40% to 50% occur once, and the top ten carry around 44%. The receptor comes from a human donor in good health (CMV status not recorded). Some clones in this sample may be carry-over from other donors' samples. The specimen comprised cultured PBMCs, sampled from culture after CMV antigen stimulation. The rearrangement joins TRBV5-4 to TRBJ1-2; a weak D match, TRBD1 (6 bases). CDR3 sequence (DNA): TGTGCCAGCAGCTCGGGAGGGGGAACTAACTATGGCTACACCTTC. It translates to CASSSGGGTNYGYTF.